This T cell receptor (beta chain) was sequenced during a study of CD8+ T cells in alopecia areata. General study points: For patients receiving tofacitinib, scalp clonality and expanded CD8+ clones among the top 100 significantly decreased.

Extracted from the samples, RNA was reverse transcribed into cDNA to serve as the sequencing template. Here immunoSEQ multiplex PCR was the method, and the copy in TCRdb shows in-frame clones only, minus some. The sample yields 200,000 to 250,000 clones, less than 45% seen once. This clone was picked up one time. Its antigen is undetermined. Indicated treatment: oral pan-JAK inhibitor, 5-10 mg twice daily. Both CD4+ and CD8+ T cells were separated by sorting PBMCs. The source was CD4+ T cells sorted from blood, collected at approximately week 36, from a patient treated with tofacitinib. This clonotype was sampled from a human donor with alopecia areata.

The CDR3 loop is CASSVGRTPGTDTQYF. The CDR3 region has the DNA TGTGCCAGCAGCGTAGGTAGGACCCCCGGGACAGATACGCAGTATTTT. This chain uses TRBV9 with TRBJ2-3; D gene ambiguous. The CDR3 has 16 residues. The germline gives CDR1 SGDLS, CDR2 YYNGEE. The V end was cut by 0 bases, the J end by 3 bases, with 14 bases between.